The 11 T cell receptor beta chains given below trace back to one sample, sequenced in a study of shared clonotypes between healthy human individuals. Assay: immunoSEQ multiplex PCR; the TCRdb copy retains only in-frame clones and omits some. This table has about 460,000 clones, more than 70% appearing once. The sample was PBMCs. Receptors were obtained from a woman in her thirties or forties in good health. Some clones in this sample may be carry-over from other donors' samples.

The rearrangement joins TRBV5-1 to TRBJ1-4, with D maybe TRBD1 (6 bases). The CDR3 extends over 15 amino acids. The germline gives CDR1 SGHRS, CDR2 YFSETQ. Between the trimmed V and J ends, which lost 5 bases and 2 bases, there was a span of 13 bases. The CDR3 protein is CASRSHRETNEKLFF. The CDR3 DNA reads as TGCGCCAGCAGGAGTCACAGGGAGACTAATGAAAAACTGTTTTTT. Using reference TRBV5-1 and TRBJ1-4 for the parts outside the CDR3, the full variable domain is KAGVTQTPRYLIKTRGQQVTLSCSPISGHRSVSWYQQTPGQGLQFLFEYFSETQRNKGNFPGRFSGRQFSNSRSEMNVSTLELGDSALYLCASRSHRETNEKLFFGSGTQLSVL.

This clone was seen a handful of times. The rearrangement joins TRBV19 to TRBJ2-7, with 9 bases matching TRBD2. Germline loops: CDR1 LNHDA, CDR2 SQIVND (reference sequence). V lost 3 bases, J lost 4 bases, and 7 bases stayed unmatched. The CDR3 is 15 residues long. Here the CDR3 DNA reads TGTGCCAGTAGTATTGGCGGACTAGCGTATTACGAGCAGTACTTC. Translated: CASSIGGLAYYEQYF.

The genes are TRBV29-1 and TRBJ2-6; 8 bases line up with TRBD1. V shed 7 bases, J shed 0 bases, and the junction held 8 bases outside the gene matches. Germline V CDR1 and CDR2: SQVTM, ANQGSEA. This CDR3 is 16 amino acids long. CDR3 nucleotide sequence: TGCAGCGGAACCGGGACAGGCCCCTCTGGGGCCAACGTCCTGACTTTC. Translation gives CSGTGTGPSGANVLTF.

This clone has a single count. The CDR3 DNA is TGTGCCAGCAGCTTACGGTCCAACGAGCAGTACTTC. Amino acids: CASSLRSNEQYF. The genes are TRBV5-4 and TRBJ2-7; the D is unclear. V dropped 2 bases and J dropped 5 bases, with 8 bases sitting between them. This CDR3 spans 12 amino acids. Germline assignment: CDR1 SGHNT and CDR2 YYREEE (reference sequence).

The genes are TRBV20-1 and TRBJ2-7, with no clear D. CDR1 is DFQATT, CDR2 SNEGSKA, per germline (reference sequence). This CDR3 region has 10 residues. V was clipped by 1 base and J by 6 bases, with 4 bases between them. CDR3 residues: CSARGSEQYF. DNA of the CDR3: TGCAGTGCTAGAGGTAGCGAGCAGTACTTC.

This sequence joins TRBV9 and TRBJ2-5, with 8 positions matching TRBD1. The J call may be incorrect, as the DNA end agrees better with TRBJ2-7. The CDR3 runs to 14 residues. Germline CDR1 and CDR2: SGDLS and YYNGEE. The chain's CDR3 is CASSPSGQAYEQYF. The CDR3 DNA reads TGTGCCAGCAGCCCATCGGGACAGGCCTACGAGCAGTACTTC.

The sample holds a few counts of this clone. The chain carries TRBV7-8 and TRBJ2-3; the D gene could be TRBD1 or TRBD2 (5 bases each). This CDR3 comprises 14 residues. V gave up 5 bases and J gave up 7 bases, with 16 bases separating them. Germline lookup yields CDR1 SGHVS and CDR2 FQNEAQ. The CDR3 coding sequence is TGTGCCAGCAGCGAGTACCGTGGGGGAAATACGCAGTATTTT. Translation gives CASSEYRGGNTQYF.

The chain combines TRBV29-1 with TRBJ2-3; the D gene is possibly TRBD1 (5 bases). The CDR3 sequence is 12 residues long. Trimming took off 6 bases at V and 4 bases at J, with 11 bases between the two ends. Germline CDR1 reads SQVTM; CDR2 reads ANQGSEA. The DNA for the CDR3 is TGCAGCGTCGTGACAGCGTCAGATACGCAGTATTTT. As protein: CSVVTASDTQYF.

CDR3 DNA sequence: TGTGCCAGCAGCCTCTGGGACGCTGGGAATGAAAAACTGTTTTTT. It translates to CASSLWDAGNEKLFF. The rearrangement uses TRBV13 and TRBJ1-4; D might be TRBD1 (5 bases). This CDR3 is built from 15 residues. V shed 5 bases and J shed 5 bases, with 15 bases lying between them. Germline V gene sequence: CDR1 PRHDT, CDR2 FYEKMQ (reference sequence).

The V gene is TRBV5-5, the J gene TRBJ1-1, with D unclear. The V and J ends lost 0 bases and 0 bases respectively, with 9 bases between them. Germline V lookup: CDR1 SGHKS, CDR2 YYEKEE (reference sequence). This CDR3 is 15 amino acids long. CDR3 residues: CASSLDPDLNTEAFF. The CDR3 DNA sequence: TGTGCCAGCAGCTTGGATCCAGACTTGAACACTGAAGCTTTCTTT.

The chain employs TRBV30 and TRBJ1-2; D is perhaps TRBD1 (6 bases). V gave up 2 bases and J gave up 7 bases, with 20 bases separating them. Per the germline V gene, CDR1 is GTSNPN and CDR2 is SVGIG (reference sequence). CDR3 length: 15 residues. In DNA, the CDR3 is TGTGCCTGGAGTCTGGGGGGGCAGGGGTATTTTGGCTACACCTTC. It specifies CAWSLGGQGYFGYTF.